This T cell receptor (beta chain) was obtained from a study of shared clonotypes between healthy human individuals. Study details: The donor group consisted of two women and a few men, aged 18 to 49. Study-wide points: Tissues were not sampled, only blood, and their repertoires likely differ.

This table comes from immunoSEQ multiplex PCR, and its TCRdb copy is limited to in-frame clones, with some not included. The sample contains over a million clones, approximately 96% of which appear only once. CDR1 and CDR2 (germline): SGHRS, YFSETQ. With 1 base removed from V and 2 bases from J, the gap between germline ends came to 9 bases. The CDR3 is 14 residues long. As to this clone: The antigen is not known.

This clonotype originated in a man in his thirties or forties in good health. This chain uses TRBV5-1 with TRBJ1-1; D is perhaps TRBD1 (6 bases). Source material: naive CD4+ T cells sorted from blood. Subset given: CD45RA+ positively selected. CDR3: CASSLSQGNTEAFF. The CDR3 coding sequence is TGCGCCAGCAGCTTGTCACAGGGCAACACTGAAGCTTTCTTT.